This T cell receptor (beta chain) was sequenced during a study of T cell repertoires in cytomegalovirus infection. This clonotype was seen many times. The length of the CDR3 is 17 residues. With V trimmed by 6 bases and J by 0 bases, 11 bases remained unmatched. Germline V lookup: CDR1 MNHEY, CDR2 SVGEGT. TCRdb ran MiXCR on the reads and lists one entry per CDR3 protein. The sample has 250,000 or so distinct CDR3 sequences, 9.1% seen once; the top ten hold less than 15%. The gene calls are TRBV6-2 or TRBV6-3 and TRBJ1-5, with 7 positions matching TRBD1. Material: PBMCs. This TCR derives from a human donor in good health (CMV status not recorded). Some clones in this sample may be carry-over from other donors' samples. This CDR3 reads CASSRDSDVYSNQPQHF. The CDR3 bases are TGTGCCAGCAGCCGGGACAGCGACGTATATAGCAATCAGCCCCAGCATTTT.